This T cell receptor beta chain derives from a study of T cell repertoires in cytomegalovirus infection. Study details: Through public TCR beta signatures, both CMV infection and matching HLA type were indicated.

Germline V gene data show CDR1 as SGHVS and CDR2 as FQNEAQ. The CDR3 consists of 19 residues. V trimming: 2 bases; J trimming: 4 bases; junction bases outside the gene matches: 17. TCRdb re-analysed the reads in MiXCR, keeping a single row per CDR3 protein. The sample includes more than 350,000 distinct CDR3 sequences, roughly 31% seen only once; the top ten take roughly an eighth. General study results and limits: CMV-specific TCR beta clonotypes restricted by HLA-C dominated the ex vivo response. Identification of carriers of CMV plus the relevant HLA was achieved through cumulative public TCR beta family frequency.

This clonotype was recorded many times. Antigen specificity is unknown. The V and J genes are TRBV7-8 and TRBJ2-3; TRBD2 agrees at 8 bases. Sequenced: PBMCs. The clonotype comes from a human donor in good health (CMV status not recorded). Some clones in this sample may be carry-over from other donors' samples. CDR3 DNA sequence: TGTGCCAGCAGCTTACCGAACCTTCGAGTAGCGGGGTTAGCAGATACGCAGTATTTT. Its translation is CASSLPNLRVAGLADTQYF.